The next 12 T cell receptor beta chains were all read from a single sample in a study of blood T cell repertoires in COVID-19 (dated by TCRdb to the early 2020s). Library preparation used the immunoSEQ multiplex PCR assay. In TCRdb, the immuneACCESS table is reduced to in-frame sequences with V and J assigned. These tables do not hold every clone; where another copy was compared, an unresolved V gene accounts for under half, and the others remain unexplained. The table for this sample lists about 200,000 clones; about nine tenths of them were counted only once. The ten biggest clones cover around 6% of the sample. Sequenced input: peripheral blood. Receptors were obtained from a man aged 55 to 70 who had recovered from COVID-19.

This CDR3 is CAISESGGEKPYEQYF. The CDR3 DNA is TGTGCCATCAGTGAGTCAGGGGGCGAGAAACCCTACGAGCAGTACTTC. This chain links TRBV10-3 with TRBJ2-7; 7 positions agree with TRBD1. The V segment lost 0 bases and the J segment 2 bases; nucleotides outside the gene matches: 7. Germline assignment: CDR1 ENHRY and CDR2 SYGVKD. This CDR3 has 16 amino acids.

This chain joins TRBV7-9 and TRBJ1-5, with D maybe TRBD1 (6 bases). Germline V lookup: CDR1 SEHNR, CDR2 FQNEAQ (reference sequence). Trimming stripped 0 bases from V and 9 bases from J, with 9 bases between. CDR3 size: 13 residues. The CDR3 reads CASSLALQGPQHF. The CDR3 DNA reads TGTGCCAGCAGCTTAGCGTTACAGGGGCCCCAGCATTTT.

The V gene is TRBV19, the J gene TRBJ2-1; TRBD2 matches 7 bases. The germline V gene has CDR1 LNHDA and CDR2 SQIVND (reference sequence). The CDR3 covers 16 residues. Trimming cost V 6 bases and J 4 bases; bases outside gene matches: 12. The DNA of the CDR3 is TGTGCCAGTAGAATGGGCGTAGCGGGCGGGTACAATGAGCAGTTCTTC. Protein product: CASRMGVAGGYNEQFF.

This rearrangement joins TRBV6-1 to TRBJ2-5, with D possibly TRBD2 on 6 matching bases. Between the trimmed V and J ends, which lost 2 bases and 0 bases, there was a span of 13 bases. Germline CDR1 MNHNS, CDR2 SASEGT. The CDR3 loop spans 16 amino acids. This CDR3 is CASSERGRGNQETQYF. CDR3 in DNA: TGTGCCAGCAGTGAACGAGGGCGGGGCAACCAAGAGACCCAGTACTTC.

The chain uses TRBV19 and TRBJ2-4; 7 nucleotides line up with TRBD2. Trimming removed 3 bases from V and 4 bases from J; junction bases left unmatched: 9. The CDR3 spans 16 residues. Germline V lookup: CDR1 LNHDA, CDR2 SQIVND (reference sequence). The CDR3 region has the DNA TGTGCCAGTAGTATCTTGGGCGGGAGATCTAAAAACATTCAGTACTTC. It translates to CASSILGGRSKNIQYF.

This clone was seen once. The genes are TRBV2 and TRBJ2-1; TRBD1 matches 10 bases. The V segment lost 7 bases and the J segment 3 bases; nucleotides outside the gene matches: 6. The V gene's germline CDR1 is SNHLY and CDR2 FYNNEI. CDR3 length equals 15 residues. The CDR3 is CASNEDRGDYNEQFF. In DNA form, the CDR3 reads TGTGCCAGCAACGAGGACAGGGGGGACTACAATGAGCAGTTCTTC. Drawing the rest from reference TRBV2 and TRBJ2-1, the complete variable domain is EPEVTQTPSHQVTQMGQEVILRCVPISNHLYFYWYRQILGQKVEFLVSFYNNEISEKSEIFDDQFSVERPDGSNFTLKIRSTKLEDSAMYFCASNEDRGDYNEQFFGPGTRLTVL.

The rearrangement links TRBV4-3 to TRBJ1-1; TRBD1 might be the D (5 bases). Germline V gene sequence: CDR1 LGHNA, CDR2 YSLEER. V lost 0 bases to trimming and J lost 4 bases, with 15 bases between them. This CDR3 comprises 16 residues. CDR3 residues: CASSQDRGGLSTEAFF. CDR3 nucleotides: TGCGCCAGCAGCCAAGATAGGGGAGGGTTGTCCACTGAAGCTTTCTTT.

CDR3 coding DNA: TGTGCCAGCAGCCCCCTAGCGGGGGGGCTATATACGCAGTATTTT. It encodes CASSPLAGGLYTQYF. The genes are TRBV7-3 and TRBJ2-3; TRBD2 matches at 12 bases. The CDR3 extends over 15 amino acids. Trimming removed 5 bases from V and 7 bases from J; junction bases left unmatched: 7. Germline CDR1 SGHTA, CDR2 FQGTGA.

The CDR3 bases are TGTGCCAGCACCCCGGACAGGTCCCTGTATTTT. It translates to CASTPDRSLYF. The chain carries TRBV21-1 and TRBJ2-3; TRBD1 is the table's D call, not checked against the DNA. TRBV21-1 is annotated as a pseudogene. The CDR3 extends over 11 amino acids.

This rearrangement joins TRBV7-2 to TRBJ1-2; unclear D gene. Trimming took off 1 base at V and 2 bases at J, with 8 bases between the two ends. The CDR3 totals 14 residues. CDR1 and CDR2 (germline): SGHTA, FQGNSA. For the CDR3, the DNA is TGTGCCAGCAGCTTAGGGACTGAGAACTATGGCTACACCTTC. Translating gives CASSLGTENYGYTF.

The rearrangement links TRBV7-8 to TRBJ2-1, with D hard to call. V lost 7 bases and J lost 8, with 15 bases in between. In germline, CDR1 is SGHVS, CDR2 FQNEAQ. This CDR3 is 13 amino acids long. The CDR3 DNA reads as TGTGCCAGCAACCCCATGATAACAGATGAGCAGTTCTTC. This encodes CASNPMITDEQFF.

This chain joins TRBV7-3 and TRBJ2-7; D is possibly TRBD2 (6 bases). This CDR3 contains 15 residues. The germline CDR1 and CDR2 sequences are SGHTA and FQGTGA. V was trimmed by 2 bases and J by 0 bases, leaving 11 bases between them. The CDR3 region is CASSLGSGYSYEQYF. Here the CDR3 DNA reads TGTGCCAGCAGCTTAGGTAGCGGATACTCCTACGAGCAGTACTTC. The whole variable domain, filled in from reference TRBV7-3 and TRBJ2-7, reads GAGVSQTPSNKVTEKGKYVELRCDPISGHTALYWYRQSLGQGPEFLIYFQGTGAADDSGLPNDRFFAVRPEGSVSTLKIQRTERGDSAVYLCASSLGSGYSYEQYFGPGTRLTVT.